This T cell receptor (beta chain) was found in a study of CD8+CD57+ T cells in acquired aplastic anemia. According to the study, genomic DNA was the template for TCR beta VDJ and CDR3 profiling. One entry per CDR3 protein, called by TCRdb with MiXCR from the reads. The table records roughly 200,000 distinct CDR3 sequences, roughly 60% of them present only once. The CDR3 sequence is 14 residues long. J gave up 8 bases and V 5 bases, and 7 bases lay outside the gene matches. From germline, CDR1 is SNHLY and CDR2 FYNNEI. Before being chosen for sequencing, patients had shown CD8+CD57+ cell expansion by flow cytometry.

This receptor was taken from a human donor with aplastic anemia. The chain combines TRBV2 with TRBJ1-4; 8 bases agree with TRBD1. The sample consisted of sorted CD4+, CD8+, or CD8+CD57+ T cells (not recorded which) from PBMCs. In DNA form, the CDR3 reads TGTGCCAGCAGTTTTGGACAGGGAAGAGAAAAACTGTTTTTT. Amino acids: CASSFGQGREKLFF.